This T cell receptor beta chain was recorded in a study of blood T cells in healthy people across ages. Findings of the study overall: A roughly linear age-dependent decrease characterized TCR beta diversity per million T cells.

A second PCR, run for about 6 to 11 cycles, used a sample-barcoded 5' primer plus a J-beta primer mix. TCRdb reprocessed the 5' RACE reads via MiXCR and lists one record per CDR3 protein. The sample gives fewer than 2,000,000 distinct CDR3 sequences, about 35% of which show up once; 11% is in the top ten. This clonotype occurred many times. Its antigen remains unknown. Healthy Caucasians from Russia aged roughly 6 to 90 served as donors. The ends were cut back, 0 bases at V and 0 bases at J, with 3 bases in the middle. Germline values: CDR1 SGHTA, CDR2 FQGNSA. The CDR3 has 14 amino acids. The clonotype comes from a young woman in good health. The chain has TRBV7-2 and TRBJ2-4, with unresolved D. Specimen: blood. CDR3 amino acids: CASSLAVAKNIQYF. The CDR3 DNA sequence: TGTGCCAGCAGCTTAGCCGTAGCCAAAAACATTCAGTACTTC. The variable domain in full, with the rest retrieved from reference TRBV7-2 and TRBJ2-4, is GAGVSQSPSNKVTEKGKDVELRCDPISGHTALYWYRQSLGQGLEFLIYFQGNSAPDKSGLPSDRFSAERTGGSVSTLTIQRTQQEDSAVYLCASSLAVAKNIQYFGAGTRLSVL.